The 22 T cell receptor beta chains in this list originate from one sample, sequenced in a study of response to subunit inactivated influenza vaccine. TCRdb fed the RT-PCR reads into MiXCR, producing one record per CDR3 protein. The sample comprises roughly 710,000 distinct CDR3 sequences, roughly 15% of which are singletons, and roughly 7.6% rests with the top ten. Sample: PBMCs from blood, taken less than 15 days before vaccination. Receptors were obtained from a man between 50 and 59 years old who received an inactivated influenza vaccine.

The DNA for the CDR3 is TGTGCCAGCAGCCGAGCGGGAGGGATGAATGAGCAGTTCTTC. Amino acid sequence: CASSRAGGMNEQFF. The gene calls are TRBV3-1 and TRBJ2-1, with 10 positions matching TRBD2. The trim removed 4 bases at V and 7 bases at J, leaving 4 bases unmatched. The CDR3 loop spans 14 amino acids. Germline V gene sequence: CDR1 LGHDT, CDR2 YNNKEL (reference sequence).

J is TRBJ2-7 and V is TRBV20-1; D is undetermined. Germline V lookup: CDR1 DFQATT, CDR2 SNEGSKA (reference sequence). Trimming pared 0 bases from V and 9 bases from J, leaving 12 bases between. The CDR3 loop spans 12 amino acids. The CDR3 region is CSARDKDGMQYF. Here the CDR3 DNA reads TGCAGTGCTAGAGATAAAGACGGCATGCAGTACTTC.

This clonotype was recorded at least ten times. The chain recombines TRBV5-1 with TRBJ2-5; 7 bases fit TRBD1. The CDR3 totals 14 residues. Germline CDR1 and CDR2: SGHRS and YFSETQ. V shed 4 bases, J shed 3 bases, and the junction held 6 bases outside the gene matches. In nucleotides, the CDR3 is TGCGCCAGCAGCCTTGGGACAGCAAAAGAGACCCAGTACTTC. Its protein is CASSLGTAKETQYF.

Comments on this clonotype: A read error is likely, as this CDR3 ends without the conserved phenylalanine or tryptophan. The chain links TRBV28 to TRBJ1-1; D unclear. The V end was cut by 5 bases, the J end by 5 bases, with 15 bases between. The CDR3 consists of 14 residues. The germline gives CDR1 MDHEN, CDR2 SYDVKM. The CDR3 spells CASSAGLGRTEAFL. CDR3 nucleotide sequence: TGTGCCAGCAGTGCTGGCTTGGGTCGGACTGAAGCTTTCCTT.

In its sample, this clonotype was seen a few times. The chain recombines TRBV5-1 with TRBJ2-7, with D uncertain. Trimming took 1 base from V and 5 from J, leaving 7 bases between them. Germline loops: CDR1 SGHRS, CDR2 YFSETQ. The CDR3 length is 12 residues. The CDR3 here is CASSLFSHEQYF. The CDR3 DNA is TGCGCCAGCAGCTTGTTTTCCCACGAGCAGTACTTC. Combining the CDR3 with reference TRBV5-1 and TRBJ2-7 gives the whole variable domain KAGVTQTPRYLIKTRGQQVTLSCSPISGHRSVSWYQQTPGQGLQFLFEYFSETQRNKGNFPGRFSGRQFSNSRSEMNVSTLELGDSALYLCASSLFSHEQYFGPGTRLTVT.

This clonotype was seen repeatedly, ten times or more. The rearrangement uses TRBV6-5 and TRBJ1-3; the D gene is possibly TRBD1 (5 bases). Deletions cut 5 bases from V and 4 bases from J, with 12 bases between. CDR1 MNHEY and CDR2 SVGAGI come from the germline V gene. The CDR3 has 14 residues. The chain's CDR3 is CASSNGAEGNTIYF. Written as DNA, the CDR3 is TGTGCCAGCAGTAACGGGGCTGAAGGAAACACCATATATTTT.

The chain joins TRBV27 to TRBJ2-3; 9 bases are a match to TRBD2. Germline assignment: CDR1 MNHEY and CDR2 SMNVEV (reference sequence). V lost 5 bases and J lost 2; bases outside the gene matches: 5. The CDR3 is 15 amino acids. CDR3 sequence reads: CASSPSGRLTDTQYF. The CDR3 DNA reads TGTGCCAGCAGTCCGAGCGGGAGGCTCACAGATACGCAGTATTTT.

The V gene is TRBV7-8, the J gene TRBJ2-7, with TRBD2 identical over 9 bases. Trimming at V came to 9 bases and at J to 5 bases, leaving 8 bases not matched to a gene. Germline CDR1 SGHVS, CDR2 FQNEAQ. The CDR3 runs 13 residues. The CDR3 is CASFRLAGNEQYF. The CDR3 DNA reads TGTGCCAGTTTCCGGCTAGCGGGAAACGAGCAGTACTTC. The whole variable domain, filled in from reference TRBV7-8 and TRBJ2-7, reads GAGVSQSPRYKVAKRGQDVALRCDPISGHVSLFWYQQALGQGPEFLTYFQNEAQLDKSGLPSDRFFAERPEGSVSTLKIQRTQQEDSAVYLCASFRLAGNEQYFGPGTRLTVT.

V usage is TRBV12-3 or TRBV12-4 and J usage is TRBJ2-3; the D gene is possibly TRBD1 (6 bases). The CDR3 length is 15 residues. Trimming shortened V by 8 bases and J by 1 base, and 16 bases separated the two germline ends. CDR3 in amino acids: CASGRTGPGTDTQYF. For the CDR3, the DNA is TGTGCCAGCGGGCGAACAGGGCCGGGCACAGATACGCAGTATTTT.

This clonotype was recorded a few times. The chain carries TRBV4-3 and TRBJ1-1, with D tentatively TRBD1 (5 bases). Trimming took 1 base from V and 0 from J, leaving 15 bases between them. Germline-derived CDR1 and CDR2 are LGHNA and YSLEER. This CDR3 contains 17 residues. This CDR3 is CASSQAGGGMLNTEAFF. The CDR3, as DNA: TGCGCCAGCAGCCAAGCCGGGGGGGGGATGTTGAACACTGAAGCTTTCTTT.

This clonotype occurred many times. The chain combines TRBV5-1 with TRBJ1-4, with unresolved D. Trimming removed 0 bases at V and 3 bases at J, with 15 bases between. The germline CDR1 and CDR2 sequences are SGHRS and YFSETQ. This CDR3 is built from 17 residues. The CDR3 reads CASSLGLAENPNEKLFF. For the CDR3, the DNA is TGCGCCAGCAGCTTGGGGCTGGCAGAGAATCCTAATGAAAAACTGTTTTTT.

This clonotype occurred many times. CDR3 in DNA: TGCAGTGCTAGAGATAGGCTAGCGGGAAACACCGGGGAGCTGTTTTTT. Amino acid sequence: CSARDRLAGNTGELFF. The chain couples TRBV20-1 to TRBJ2-2, with 9 positions matching TRBD2. Germline V gives CDR1 DFQATT, CDR2 SNEGSKA (reference sequence). The CDR3 spans 16 residues. V dropped 0 bases and J dropped 2; count of bases not matched to a gene: 4.

This clonotype appeared many times. The chain is built from TRBV6-1 and TRBJ2-2, with 8 nucleotides matching TRBD2. CDR1 is MNHNS and CDR2 is SASEGT in the germline V gene. The CDR3 spans 16 residues. V lost 8 bases, J lost 3 bases, and 11 bases stayed unmatched. As DNA, the CDR3 is TGTGCCAGCGGATCATTTAGCGGGGTTTACACCGGGGAGCTGTTTTTT. Amino acid sequence: CASGSFSGVYTGELFF.

This clonotype has more than one count but fewer than ten. The chain is built from TRBV6-2 or TRBV6-3 and TRBJ2-7; 9 positions match TRBD1. The ends lost 5 bases at V and 4 bases at J; junction bases unmatched: 9. The germline gives CDR1 MNHEY, CDR2 SVGEGT. The CDR3 is 15 residues long. CDR3 bases: TGTGCCAGCAGTCCCGTGGACAGGGGCATATACGAGCAGTACTTC. This gives the protein CASSPVDRGIYEQYF.

The V gene is TRBV12-3 or TRBV12-4, the J gene TRBJ1-2; the D gene is possibly TRBD1 (6 bases). The CDR3 has 13 residues. V lost 6 bases and J lost 4, with 12 bases in between. The CDR3 loop reads CASRQGTGYGYTF. The CDR3 region has the DNA TGTGCCAGCAGGCAGGGGACTGGCTATGGCTACACCTTC.

This clonotype was seen only a few times. The chain links TRBV7-2 to TRBJ2-1, with D possibly matching TRBD2 (5 bases). In germline, CDR1 is SGHTA, CDR2 FQGNSA. The V gene lost 5 bases and the J gene lost 2 bases, with 7 bases spanning the gap. The CDR3 is 13 residues long. CDR3 sequence: CASSPRAYNEQFF. CDR3 DNA: TGTGCCAGCAGCCCGAGGGCCTACAATGAGCAGTTCTTC.

The genes are TRBV7-8 and TRBJ1-2; 9 positions agree with TRBD1. Germline lookup yields CDR1 SGHVS and CDR2 FQNEAQ. Trimming cost V 1 base and J 8 bases; bases outside gene matches: 8. CDR3 size: 15 residues. The chain's CDR3 is CASSLENRGQGGYTF. CDR3 nucleotide sequence: TGTGCCAGCAGCTTAGAAAACAGGGGGCAGGGAGGCTACACCTTC.

The chain recombines TRBV5-1 with TRBJ2-2, with D uncertain. V was shortened by 5 bases and J by 3 bases, with 14 bases between the two germline ends. CDR3 length: 15 amino acids. From germline, CDR1 is SGHRS and CDR2 YFSETQ. CDR3 DNA: TGCGCCAGCAGTTCCCAGGTCACCCACACCGGGGAGCTGTTTTTT. Translating it yields CASSSQVTHTGELFF.

This clonotype was recorded many times. The J gene is TRBJ1-2, the V gene TRBV5-1; D call uncertain. This CDR3 region has 13 residues. Trimming stripped 5 bases from V and 8 bases from J, with 16 bases between. The germline gives CDR1 SGHRS, CDR2 YFSETQ. CDR3 nucleotide sequence: TGCGCCAGCAGGGTCGAGGGAGGTGGCGGCTACACCTTC. It translates to CASRVEGGGGYTF.

The genes are TRBV30 and TRBJ2-1, with 9 bases that match TRBD2. Germline V CDR1 and CDR2: GTSNPN, SVGIG (reference sequence). The V and J ends lost 2 bases and 4 bases, in that order; junction bases with no gene match: 3. This CDR3 is built from 14 residues. The CDR3 loop reads CAWSRAGGYNEQFF. As DNA, the CDR3 is TGTGCCTGGAGTAGAGCGGGGGGTTACAATGAGCAGTTCTTC. The full variable domain, rest sourced from reference TRBV30 and TRBJ2-1, is SQTIHQWPATLVQPVGSPLSLECTVEGTSNPNLYWYRQAAGRGLQLLFYSVGIGQISSEVPQNLSASRPQDRQFILSSKKLLLSDSGFYLCAWSRAGGYNEQFFGPGTRLTVL.

The J gene is TRBJ1-3, the V gene TRBV7-2; 8 bases match TRBD1. Germline CDR1 and CDR2: SGHTA and FQGNSA. V was pared by 5 bases and J by 0 bases, with 9 bases of the junction left unmatched. CDR3 length equals 17 residues. The CDR3: CASSPPGTGFSGNTIYF. The CDR3, as DNA: TGTGCCAGCAGCCCCCCCGGGACAGGTTTCTCTGGAAACACCATATATTTT. The entire variable domain, with the rest obtained from reference TRBV7-2 and TRBJ1-3, is as follows: GAGVSQSPSNKVTEKGKDVELRCDPISGHTALYWYRQSLGQGLEFLIYFQGNSAPDKSGLPSDRFSAERTGGSVSTLTIQRTQQEDSAVYLCASSPPGTGFSGNTIYFGEGSWLTVV.

At least ten counts were recorded for this clonotype. V usage is TRBV5-1 and J usage is TRBJ2-7; 10 nucleotides match TRBD2. The V gene end was trimmed by 4 bases and the J gene end by 1 base; junction bases not matched to a gene: 5. The germline V gene encodes CDR1 SGHRS and CDR2 YFSETQ. The CDR3 sequence is 15 residues long. In DNA form, the CDR3 reads TGCGCCAGCAGCCCCGGGACTAGCGCATCCTACGAGCAGTACTTC. Protein: CASSPGTSASYEQYF.